The 4 T cell receptor beta chains below come from one sample, sequenced in a study of T cell responses to AZD1222 COVID-19 vaccine. Assay used: immunoSEQ multiplex PCR; TCRdb lists only in-frame clones, some missing. The table lists more than 110,000 clones, 80% to 90% of them singletons, with roughly 3% in the top ten. The source material was peripheral blood, sampled on day 0 of AZD1222 vaccination. All receptors derive from an adult in good health.

The V call is TRBV7-8, the J call TRBJ1-2, with D possibly matching TRBD1 (5 bases). This CDR3 region has 13 residues. V lost 0 bases and J 3 bases, leaving 5 bases between the germline ends. Germline lookup yields CDR1 SGHVS and CDR2 FQNEAQ. The CDR3: CASSLAGDYGYTF. CDR3 nucleotides: TGTGCCAGCAGCTTAGCGGGGGACTATGGCTACACCTTC.

The chain carries TRBV7-9 and TRBJ2-7; no reliable D call. V shed 4 bases and J shed 1 base, with 14 bases lying between them. The length of the CDR3 is 15 residues. Germline V gene sequence: CDR1 SEHNR, CDR2 FQNEAQ (reference sequence). The CDR3 nucleotides are TGTGCCAGCAGCTCCCCCGAGACTGGATCCTACGAGCAGTACTTC. Residues: CASSSPETGSYEQYF. The complete variable domain, with remaining parts taken from reference TRBV7-9 and TRBJ2-7, reads DTGVSQNPRHKITKRGQNVTFRCDPISEHNRLYWYRQTLGQGPEFLTYFQNEAQLEKSRLLSDRFSAERPKGSFSTLEIQRTEQGDSAMYLCASSSPETGSYEQYFGPGTRLTVT.

The chain links TRBV30 to TRBJ1-1; D call uncertain. V was cut by 4 bases and J by 5 bases, with 26 bases left in between. Germline CDR1 reads GTSNPN; CDR2 reads SVGIG (reference sequence). This CDR3 region has 17 residues. The DNA for the CDR3 is TGTGCCTGGATAGCTGGCGTCACCCAGAGCTTTATTACTGAAGCTTTCTTT. Protein: CAWIAGVTQSFITEAFF.

The chain uses TRBV2 and TRBJ2-7, with no clear D. This CDR3 has 10 amino acids. Trimming left V 7 bases short and J 4 bases short, with 5 bases between. Germline lookup yields CDR1 SNHLY and CDR2 FYNNEI. DNA for the CDR3: TGTGCCAGCACCCCTTACGAGCAGTACTTC. Its protein product is CASTPYEQYF.